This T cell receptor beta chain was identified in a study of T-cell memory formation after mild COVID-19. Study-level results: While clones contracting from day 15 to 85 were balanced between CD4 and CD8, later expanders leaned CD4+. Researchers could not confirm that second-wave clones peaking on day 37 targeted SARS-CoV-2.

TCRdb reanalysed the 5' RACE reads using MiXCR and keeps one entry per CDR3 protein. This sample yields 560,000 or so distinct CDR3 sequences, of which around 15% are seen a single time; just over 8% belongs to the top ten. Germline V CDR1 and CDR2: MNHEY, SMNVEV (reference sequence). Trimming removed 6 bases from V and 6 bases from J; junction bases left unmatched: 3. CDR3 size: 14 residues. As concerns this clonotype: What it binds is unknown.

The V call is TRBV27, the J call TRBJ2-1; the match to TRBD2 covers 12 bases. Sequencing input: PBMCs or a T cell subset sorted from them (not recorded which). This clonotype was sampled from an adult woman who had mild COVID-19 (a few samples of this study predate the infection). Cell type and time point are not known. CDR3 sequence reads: CASRLAGGPNEQFF. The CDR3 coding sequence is TGTGCCAGCAGGCTAGCGGGGGGGCCCAATGAGCAGTTCTTC.